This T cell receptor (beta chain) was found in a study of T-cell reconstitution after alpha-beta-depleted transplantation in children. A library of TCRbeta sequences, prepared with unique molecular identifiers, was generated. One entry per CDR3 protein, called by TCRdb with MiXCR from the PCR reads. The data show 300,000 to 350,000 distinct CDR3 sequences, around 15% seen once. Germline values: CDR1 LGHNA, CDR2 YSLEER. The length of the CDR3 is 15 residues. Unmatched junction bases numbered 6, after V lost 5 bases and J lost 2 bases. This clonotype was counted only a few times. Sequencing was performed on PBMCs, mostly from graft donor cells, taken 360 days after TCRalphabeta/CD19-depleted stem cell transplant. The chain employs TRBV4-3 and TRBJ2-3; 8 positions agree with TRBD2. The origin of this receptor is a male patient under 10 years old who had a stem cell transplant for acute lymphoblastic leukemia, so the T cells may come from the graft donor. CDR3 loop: CASSTRGGATDTQYF. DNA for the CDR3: TGCGCCAGCAGCACTCGGGGGGGGGCCACAGATACGCAGTATTTT.